The next 22 T cell receptor beta chains were all read from a single sample in a study of blood T cell repertoires in COVID-19. TCRdb's copy holds only in-frame clones and misses some; the assay was immunoSEQ multiplex PCR. The table has approximately 94,000 clones, 80% seen once; the top ten hold about 12%. The sample consisted of peripheral blood. These TCRs come from an older woman with acute or convalescent COVID-19.

The chain couples TRBV18 to TRBJ1-1; D remains ambiguous. V was cut by 2 bases and J by 2 bases, with 9 bases left in between. The CDR3 contains 14 residues. Germline-derived CDR1 and CDR2 are KGHSH and LQKENI. The CDR3 DNA sequence: TGTGCCAGCTCACCAATTAGCCTCAACACTGAAGCTTTCTTT. This translates into CASSPISLNTEAFF.

CDR3 nucleotide sequence: TGTGCCACTGAAAGACAGGGAAGCAATCAGCCCCAGCATTTT. The encoded protein is CATERQGSNQPQHF. The chain has TRBV19 and TRBJ1-5; 7 bases agree with TRBD1. Germline trimming cut 10 bases from V and 1 base from J; bases unmatched to any gene: 7. From germline, CDR1 is LNHDA and CDR2 SQIVND (reference sequence). This CDR3 contains 14 residues.

This sequence joins TRBV7-3 and TRBJ1-1; D gene uncertain. V lost 3 bases, J lost 5 bases, and 13 bases lay in between. Germline CDR1 reads SGHTA; CDR2 reads FQGTGA. The CDR3 is made up of 14 amino acids. The CDR3 here is CASSFAGSGTEAFF. CDR3 coding DNA: TGTGCCAGCAGCTTTGCAGGTTCGGGGACTGAAGCTTTCTTT. Full variable domain (remainder filled in from reference TRBV7-3 and TRBJ1-1): GAGVSQTPSNKVTEKGKYVELRCDPISGHTALYWYRQSLGQGPEFLIYFQGTGAADDSGLPNDRFFAVRPEGSVSTLKIQRTERGDSAVYLCASSFAGSGTEAFFGQGTRLTVV.

The chain has TRBV10-1 and TRBJ2-2; D gene uncertain. Between the trimmed V and J ends, which lost 2 bases and 1 base, there was a span of 2 bases. This CDR3 is built from 13 residues. Per the germline V gene, CDR1 is WNHNN and CDR2 is SYGVQD (reference sequence). In DNA form, the CDR3 reads TGCGCCAGCAGTGAGCAGAACACCGGGGAGCTGTTTTTT. Translating gives CASSEQNTGELFF.

This chain joins TRBV7-8 and TRBJ2-5; 9 nucleotides align to TRBD1. The junction had 9 bases not matched to a gene; V was cut back by 5 bases and J by 5 bases. Germline loops: CDR1 SGHVS, CDR2 FQNEAQ. CDR3 length: 15 amino acids. CDR3 DNA sequence: TGTGCCAGCAGCGGGGACAGGGAGGTGGGGGAGACCCAGTACTTC. It yields the protein CASSGDREVGETQYF.

This chain joins TRBV29-1 and TRBJ1-1; perhaps TRBD1 as D (6 bases). The germline CDR1 and CDR2 sequences are SQVTM and ANQGSEA. The length of the CDR3 is 14 residues. V was clipped by 8 bases and J by 3 bases, with 19 bases between them. The CDR3 spells CSLTRRHRDTEAFF. As DNA, the CDR3 is TGCAGCCTCACCCGCCGGCACAGGGACACTGAAGCTTTCTTT.

CDR3 residues: CASSWTEGSEAFF. As DNA, the CDR3 is TGTGCCAGCAGCTGGACGGAGGGGTCTGAAGCTTTCTTT. The rearrangement links TRBV7-3 to TRBJ1-1, with D possibly TRBD1 on 5 matching bases. V lost 4 bases to trimming and J lost 6 bases, with 12 bases between them. Germline values: CDR1 SGHTA, CDR2 FQGTGA. This CDR3 region has 13 residues.

The rearrangement links TRBV29-1 to TRBJ2-5, with D perhaps TRBD1 (6 bases). This CDR3 has 12 residues. Looked up from germline, CDR1 is SQVTM and CDR2 is ANQGSEA. V lost 4 bases and J 3 bases, leaving 9 bases between the germline ends. The CDR3 region is CSVVDSKETQYF. As DNA, the CDR3 is TGCAGCGTTGTGGACAGTAAAGAGACCCAGTACTTC.

DNA of the CDR3: TGTGCCAGCAGCCGGGACTACTCCATATATTTT. Translation gives CASSRDYSIYF. V usage is TRBV5-5 and J usage is TRBJ1-3, with D tentatively TRBD1 (5 bases). Germline V lookup: CDR1 SGHKS, CDR2 YYEKEE (reference sequence). V was pared by 4 bases and J by 11 bases, with 10 bases between. The CDR3 runs 11 residues.

Remarks on this clone: A much more abundant neighbour one base away suggests this may be a read error. The chain carries TRBV7-8 and TRBJ1-3, with 7 positions matching TRBD1. Germline lookup yields CDR1 SGHVS and CDR2 FQNEAQ. The CDR3 spans 12 residues. This chain's CDR3 is CASSPTQGTIYF. CDR3 sequence (DNA): TGTGCTAGCAGCCCAACACAGGGGACCATATATTTT.

This chain joins TRBV9 and TRBJ1-6; no clear D gene. The germline V gene encodes CDR1 SGDLS and CDR2 YYNGEE. This CDR3 has 14 residues. The V end was cut by 7 bases, the J end by 7 bases, with 15 bases between. The CDR3 region has the DNA TGTGCCAGCTCATTAGGAGGTACGAATTCACCCCTCCACTTT. It translates to CASSLGGTNSPLHF.

The chain recombines TRBV27 with TRBJ1-1, with D possibly TRBD1 on 6 matching bases. The CDR3 consists of 14 residues. From germline, CDR1 is MNHEY and CDR2 SMNVEV (reference sequence). V shed 2 bases and J shed 1 base, with 8 bases lying between them. CDR3 sequence reads: CASSLGGRNTEAFF. CDR3 in DNA: TGTGCCAGCAGTTTAGGGGGCAGGAACACTGAAGCTTTCTTT.

This clone was counted only a few times. The chain links TRBV14 to TRBJ1-3; D remains ambiguous. CDR1 and CDR2 from the germline V gene are SGHDN and FVKESK. Trimming stripped 6 bases from V and 0 bases from J, with 9 bases between. The CDR3 loop spans 14 amino acids. CDR3 amino acids: CASRSQTSGNTIYF. The DNA for the CDR3 is TGTGCCAGCAGGTCACAGACCTCTGGAAACACCATATATTTT.

DNA for the CDR3: TGTGCCAGCAGCTTAGATGTCGGACAGGGAACTTCACCCCTCCACTTT. This sequence encodes CASSLDVGQGTSPLHF. The chain has TRBV11-2 and TRBJ1-6, with TRBD1 matching over 8 bases. The CDR3 has 16 amino acids. Germline CDR1 SGHAT, CDR2 FQNNGV. V lost 0 bases, J lost 9 bases, and 7 bases stayed unmatched.

The chain couples TRBV7-2 to TRBJ2-7; 10 positions agree with TRBD2. Germline-derived CDR1 and CDR2 are SGHTA and FQGNSA. The length of the CDR3 is 16 residues. V shed 1 base and J 6 bases; nucleotides not matched to a gene: 9. CDR3 sequence reads: CASSLVLAGSGLEQYF. The CDR3 nucleotides are TGTGCCAGCAGCTTAGTACTAGCGGGGTCTGGTCTCGAGCAGTACTTC. The whole variable domain, remainder taken from reference TRBV7-2 and TRBJ2-7, is GAGVSQSPSNKVTEKGKDVELRCDPISGHTALYWYRQSLGQGLEFLIYFQGNSAPDKSGLPSDRFSAERTGGSVSTLTIQRTQQEDSAVYLCASSLVLAGSGLEQYFGPGTRLTVT.

The chain has TRBV5-1 and TRBJ2-3; D remains ambiguous. V was clipped by 0 bases and J by 2 bases, with 10 bases between them. Germline assignment: CDR1 SGHRS and CDR2 YFSETQ. The CDR3 extends over 15 amino acids. CDR3 sequence: CASSLELLFTDTQYF. CDR3 coding DNA: TGCGCCAGCAGCTTGGAGCTGTTATTCACAGATACGCAGTATTTT.

V usage is TRBV5-1 and J usage is TRBJ2-7, with D uncertain. Germline CDR1 is SGHRS and CDR2 is YFSETQ. V lost 0 bases and J lost 2, with 12 bases in between. The CDR3 is made up of 15 amino acids. The CDR3 reads CASSLGQNPTYEQYF. The CDR3 DNA sequence: TGCGCCAGCAGCTTGGGGCAGAACCCAACCTACGAGCAGTACTTC.

This rearrangement joins TRBV10-3 to TRBJ1-2, with TRBD1 as a possible D gene (5 bases). Trimming cost V 6 bases and J 0 bases, with 11 bases left between them. Looked up from germline, CDR1 is ENHRY and CDR2 is SYGVKD. The CDR3 runs 14 residues. This CDR3 reads CAIRATVANYGYTF. The CDR3 nucleotides read TGTGCCATCAGGGCGACAGTCGCTAACTATGGCTACACCTTC.

J is TRBJ1-2 and V is TRBV30; maybe TRBD1 (5 bases). V was trimmed by 0 bases and J by 8 bases, leaving 10 bases between them. CDR1 GTSNPN and CDR2 SVGIG come from the germline V gene (reference sequence). The CDR3 is made up of 12 amino acids. CDR3 DNA sequence: TGTGCCTGGAGTGTACGGGGGATCGGCTACACCTTC. The encoded protein is CAWSVRGIGYTF. Full variable domain (outside the CDR3, taken from reference TRBV30 and TRBJ1-2): SQTIHQWPATLVQPVGSPLSLECTVEGTSNPNLYWYRQAAGRGLQLLFYSVGIGQISSEVPQNLSASRPQDRQFILSSKKLLLSDSGFYLCAWSVRGIGYTFGSGTRLTVV.

The V call is TRBV7-2, the J call TRBJ1-1, with 8 bases matching TRBD1. The length of the CDR3 is 16 residues. Trimming at V came to 2 bases and at J to 3 bases, leaving 8 bases not matched to a gene. CDR1 and CDR2 (germline): SGHTA, FQGNSA. The CDR3 DNA follows: TGTGCCAGCAGCTTACCCCGACAGGGGAGGGACACTGAAGCTTTCTTT. Translated, it gives CASSLPRQGRDTEAFF.

The chain is built from TRBV29-1 and TRBJ1-2; TRBD1 is a possible D gene (5 bases). Germline CDR1 and CDR2: SQVTM and ANQGSEA. The V and J ends lost 0 bases and 8 bases respectively, with 25 bases between them. This CDR3 has 17 residues. The CDR3 loop is CSVEDLDTHKLYCGYTF. The CDR3 bases are TGCAGCGTTGAAGATCTGGACACACATAAGCTATATTGCGGCTACACCTTC.

The gene calls are TRBV7-2 and TRBJ2-5; D gene ambiguous. CDR1 and CDR2 (germline): SGHTA, FQGNSA. The CDR3 loop spans 14 amino acids. Trimming cost V 5 bases and J 0 bases, with 10 bases left between them. CDR3 nucleotides: TGTGCCAGCAGCCCCGTCCAGTACCAAGAGACCCAGTACTTC. Its protein product is CASSPVQYQETQYF. The complete variable domain, with remaining parts taken from reference TRBV7-2 and TRBJ2-5, reads GAGVSQSPSNKVTEKGKDVELRCDPISGHTALYWYRQSLGQGLEFLIYFQGNSAPDKSGLPSDRFSAERTGGSVSTLTIQRTQQEDSAVYLCASSPVQYQETQYFGPGTRLLVL.